This section outlines one TCR beta chain sequence together with its context. The antigen remains undetermined. This sample is part of a study of cytomegalovirus exposure and HLA in healthy donors. The PCR was carried out with 60 Vbeta primers and 13 Jbeta primers. In the study's own analysis: Unique TCR beta chains totaled 80 million to 100 million in a later count, with around 10 million of them shared. The protocol was immunoSEQ multiplex PCR, while the TCRdb copy is restricted to in-frame clones and leaves out a portion. V and J calls and clone size come straight from that table; D and trimming were deduced from the DNA. The data show over 150,000 clones, roughly 70% seen once. The V segment lost 3 bases and the J segment 3 bases; nucleotides outside the gene matches: 8. The CDR3 extends over 15 amino acids. Germline CDR1 reads KGHSH; CDR2 reads LQKENI. Study-level results: Sequencing likely caused a cluster of highly shared sequence variants. When presence/absence was analysed, sequencing depth was taken to be roughly uniform across donors. Researchers left out some V segments, among them TRBV6-2 and TRBV6-3, as indistinguishable.

The chain combines TRBV18 with TRBJ2-7, with 7 bases matching TRBD1. The sequence derives from a woman aged 40 to 50 in good health and CMV-seropositive. Sequencing was performed on PBMCs. CDR3 loop: CASSPAGTVVYEQYF. CDR3 in DNA: TGTGCCAGCTCACCCGCAGGGACAGTTGTCTACGAGCAGTACTTC.